This T cell receptor beta chain was obtained from a study of T cells after yellow fever vaccination. Notes on the study in general: The secondary T-cell response peaked on day 5, not day 15, but was weaker. Sorted repertoires could include abundant contaminating clonotypes from bulk cells. The CD4 and CD8 compartments had a small share of their clonotypes in common.

Concerning this clonotype itself: The antigen is not known.

UMIs and a universal primer site were added when TCR cDNA was made by 5'RACE template switching. TCRdb ran MiXCR on the 5' RACE reads and lists one entry per CDR3 protein. The sample records around 550,000 distinct CDR3 sequences, 15% to 20% being singletons. CDR1 is MDHEN and CDR2 is SYDVKM in the germline V gene. Trimming removed 7 bases at V and 6 bases at J, with 22 bases between. The CDR3 totals 15 residues. The TCR comes from a man aged 30 to 39 who received the YFV17D yellow fever vaccine. The chain has TRBV28 and TRBJ2-7; no clear D gene. The specimen comprised PBMCs, sampled 15 days after the yellow fever booster vaccination. CDR3 region: CASTKQLSLGSEQYF. Written as DNA, the CDR3 is TGTGCCAGCACGAAGCAGCTCTCCCTGGGTAGCGAGCAGTACTTC.